Sequencing of this T cell receptor (beta chain) was carried out in a study of shared clonotypes between healthy human individuals. Deep was the level used in running the assay. Unsorted PBMC DNA sequencing spanned ten immunoSEQ deep assay plates. In the authors' methods: Junction-only immunoSEQ sequences carried no quality scores, so filtering differed. The protocol was immunoSEQ multiplex PCR, while the TCRdb copy is restricted to in-frame clones and leaves out a portion. The V and J calls and clone size come from that table; D and trimming were worked out from the DNA. The sample includes about 480,000 clones, almost 80% of them seen just once. Trimming pared 6 bases from V and 4 bases from J, leaving 9 bases between. Germline assignment: CDR1 ENHRY and CDR2 SYGVKD. This CDR3 contains 13 residues. The donors, healthy adults who were HIV-negative, had experienced no recent acute infections or vaccinations.

This chain joins TRBV10-3 and TRBJ2-2; D might be TRBD1 (5 bases). Sequencing was performed on PBMCs. This clonotype was obtained from a middle-aged woman in good health. Some clones in this sample may be carry-over from other donors' samples. CDR3 nucleotides: TGTGCCATCAGCCTTGGGGCCACCGGGGAGCTGTTTTTT. Amino acid sequence: CAISLGATGELFF.